These 29 T cell receptor beta chains came from one sample sequenced in a study of Ad26.COV2.S vaccination and SARS-CoV-2 variants. Produced via immunoSEQ multiplex PCR; TCRdb's table is partial and in-frame only. The repertoire holds approximately 280,000 clones, 80% to 90% seen once, with under 4% in the top ten. Treatment noted: some 19 received Ad26.COV2.S at low or high dose, single or two shots; roughly five received placebo; per-sample allocation not given. Samples were taken on day 63 after the first vaccine or placebo injection. The sample was peripheral blood, taken in a trial of Ad26.COV2.S vaccine versus placebo. Receptor source: a person aged 18-65 years who received the Ad26.COV2.S COVID-19 vaccine or a placebo.

J is TRBJ1-1 and V is TRBV7-9, with 7 bases lining up with TRBD1. Germline lookup yields CDR1 SEHNR and CDR2 FQNEAQ (reference sequence). The CDR3 extends over 15 amino acids. V shed 5 bases, J shed 1 base, and the junction held 7 bases outside the gene matches. DNA for the CDR3: TGTGCCAGCAGCGGGTCCGGGACAGCGAACACTGAAGCTTTCTTT. It is translated as CASSGSGTANTEAFF.

This clone has only one observation. The chain recombines TRBV10-3 with TRBJ1-6; 7 bases are shared with TRBD1. V shed 2 bases, J shed 4 bases, and the junction held 5 bases outside the gene matches. The CDR3 is 16 amino acids. Germline values: CDR1 ENHRY, CDR2 SYGVKD. The CDR3 bases are TGTGCCATCAGTGAGCCGAAGGGACAGTATAATTCACCCCTCCACTTT. Translating it yields CAISEPKGQYNSPLHF.

V gene TRBV3-1 (or the pseudogene TRBV3-2) combines with J gene TRBJ1-3; D not certain. Germline-derived CDR1 and CDR2 are LGHDT and YNNKEL (reference sequence). Trimming removed 4 bases from V and 5 bases from J, with 12 bases in between. The CDR3 is made up of 14 amino acids. The CDR3 bases are TGTGCCAGCAGCCCCGGGAGGGATAGAAACACCATATATTTT. Protein: CASSPGRDRNTIYF.

This chain links TRBV11-2 with TRBJ1-6; a weak D match, TRBD1 (5 bases). The CDR3 sequence is 14 residues long. V lost 6 bases to trimming and J lost 9 bases, with 15 bases between them. Germline CDR1 reads SGHAT; CDR2 reads FQNNGV. The DNA of the CDR3 is TGTGCCAGCAGGTTGGAGGGACTGGGTTCACCCCTCCACTTT. Amino acids: CASRLEGLGSPLHF.

J is TRBJ1-2 and V is TRBV5-8; D not certain. The germline V and J ends were trimmed by 1 base and 8 bases, with 9 bases remaining between them. Germline CDR1 and CDR2: SGHTS and YDEGEE. The CDR3 is 12 amino acids. Here the CDR3 DNA reads TGTGCCAGCAGCTTGTGGAACAACGGCTACACCTTC. The encoded protein is CASSLWNNGYTF.

The chain is built from TRBV19 and TRBJ2-7, with D unclear. Germline V gene data show CDR1 as LNHDA and CDR2 as SQIVND (reference sequence). The CDR3 length is 14 residues. V gave up 2 bases and J gave up 0 bases, with 8 bases separating them. The CDR3 spells CASSIRVFSYEQYF. CDR3 sequence (DNA): TGTGCCAGTAGTATAAGGGTATTCTCCTACGAGCAGTACTTC.

This clone was recorded only once. The chain joins TRBV21-1 to TRBJ1-4. TRBV21-1 is tagged as a pseudogene. This CDR3 has 9 residues. CDR3 DNA: TGTGCCAAAGATGAAAAACTGTTTTTT. Amino acids: CAKDEKLFF.

This chain uses TRBV4-1 with TRBJ2-7, with TRBD2 identical over 10 bases. Germline V gene lookup returns CDR1 MGHRA and CDR2 YSYEKL. The CDR3 consists of 15 residues. Trimming cost V 4 bases and J 3 bases; bases outside gene matches: 6. Here the CDR3 DNA reads TGCGCCAGCAGCCCTTCTAGCGGGAGTTACTACGAGCAGTACTTC. Its protein is CASSPSSGSYYEQYF.

With regard to this clone: Other nucleotide sequences in the sample specify the same CDR3. The chain is built from TRBV5-1 and TRBJ2-7, with a weak D call TRBD1 (5 bases). Germline assignment: CDR1 SGHRS and CDR2 YFSETQ. There are 14 residues in the CDR3. Trimming cost V 0 bases and J 5 bases, with 12 bases left between them. The CDR3 nucleotides read TGCGCCAGCAGCTTGGGTCAGGGCGGCAACGAGCAGTACTTC. It translates to CASSLGQGGNEQYF.

The chain carries TRBV5-1 and TRBJ2-3, with TRBD2 matching 11 bases. Looked up from germline, CDR1 is SGHRS and CDR2 is YFSETQ. The CDR3 consists of 15 residues. V trimming: 7 bases; J trimming: 6 bases; junction bases outside the gene matches: 10. The CDR3 is CASQGLAAPADTQYF. The CDR3 region has the DNA TGCGCCAGCCAGGGACTAGCGGCCCCTGCGGATACGCAGTATTTT.

This chain uses TRBV12-3 or TRBV12-4 with TRBJ1-1, with D maybe TRBD1 (5 bases). The CDR3 covers 13 residues. Trimming removed 5 bases at V and 1 base at J, with 8 bases between. The CDR3 region has the DNA TGTGCCAGCAGTCCCCAGGGGAACACTGAAGCTTTCTTT. Protein: CASSPQGNTEAFF.

This rearrangement joins TRBV5-1 to TRBJ2-1; no definite D call. CDR1 is SGHRS, CDR2 YFSETQ, per germline. The CDR3 sequence is 14 residues long. Trimming cost V 0 bases and J 8 bases, with 12 bases left between them. CDR3 coding DNA: TGCGCCAGCAGCTTGGGTGCTAGTTTCGATGAGCAGTTCTTC. It codes for CASSLGASFDEQFF.

J is TRBJ2-7 and V is TRBV25-1; D might be TRBD2 (5 bases). The CDR3 sequence is 13 residues long. Germline values: CDR1 MGHDK, CDR2 SYGVNS. V lost 10 bases and J lost 3, with 16 bases in between. The CDR3 loop is CAKTRENCYEQYF. Written as DNA, the CDR3 is TGTGCCAAGACCCGGGAAAACTGCTACGAGCAGTACTTC.

This chain uses TRBV6-5 with TRBJ1-6, with 7 positions matching TRBD1. Germline V gene lookup returns CDR1 MNHEY and CDR2 SVGAGI. This CDR3 region has 15 residues. Trimming cost V 6 bases and J 7 bases; bases outside gene matches: 9. Here the CDR3 reads CASSPRGTANSPLHF. The CDR3 DNA reads as TGTGCCAGCAGCCCCCGCGGGACAGCAAATTCACCCCTCCACTTT.

The rearrangement joins TRBV5-1 to TRBJ2-2, with D unresolved. Germline V gene sequence: CDR1 SGHRS, CDR2 YFSETQ. Trimming removed 4 bases from V and 3 bases from J, with 10 bases in between. This CDR3 is built from 14 residues. DNA for the CDR3: TGCGCCAGCAGCCTCGACTCAGACACCGGGGAGCTGTTTTTT. Protein: CASSLDSDTGELFF.

V is TRBV30 and J is TRBJ2-7; D may be TRBD2 (6 bases). V lost 2 bases and J lost 0, with 14 bases in between. Germline-derived CDR1 and CDR2 are GTSNPN and SVGIG (reference sequence). The CDR3 spans 15 residues. In nucleotides, the CDR3 is TGTGCCTGGAGTCCCTCGGGGGAGAGCTCCTACGAGCAGTACTTC. Translation gives CAWSPSGESSYEQYF.

The chain links TRBV5-5 to TRBJ2-7, with 7 bases identical to TRBD1. The CDR3 loop spans 17 amino acids. Germline values: CDR1 SGHKS, CDR2 YYEKEE (reference sequence). V trimming: 0 bases; J trimming: 5 bases; junction bases outside the gene matches: 14. The DNA of the CDR3 is TGTGCCAGCAGCTTGGCCGAGGGGAGCAGGGGGTTCCACGAGCAGTACTTC. This sequence encodes CASSLAEGSRGFHEQYF. Combining the CDR3 with reference TRBV5-5 and TRBJ2-7 gives the whole variable domain DAGVTQSPTHLIKTRGQQVTLRCSPISGHKSVSWYQQVLGQGPQFIFQYYEKEERGRGNFPDRFSARQFPNYSSELNVNALLLGDSALYLCASSLAEGSRGFHEQYFGPGTRLTVT.

V and J are TRBV29-1 and TRBJ2-7; tentative D call: TRBD1 (6 bases). CDR1 is SQVTM, CDR2 ANQGSEA, per germline. The germline V and J ends were trimmed by 4 bases and 0 bases, with 13 bases remaining between them. This CDR3 has 14 amino acids. CDR3 residues: CSVVRQGSSYEQYF. The CDR3 DNA reads TGCAGCGTTGTCCGGCAGGGGAGCTCCTACGAGCAGTACTTC.

This clone was seen only once. The chain combines TRBV9 with TRBJ2-1; D might be TRBD1 or TRBD2, each matching 6 bases. Trimming took off 0 bases at V and 4 bases at J, with 11 bases between the two ends. Germline lookup yields CDR1 SGDLS and CDR2 YYNGEE. CDR3 size: 15 residues. The CDR3 bases are TGTGCCAGCAGCGTAGACGGGGGCCCTTACAATGAGCAGTTCTTC. Encoded protein: CASSVDGGPYNEQFF. The variable domain in full, completed from reference TRBV9 and TRBJ2-1, reads DSGVTQTPKHLITATGQRVTLRCSPRSGDLSVYWYQQSLDQGLQFLIQYYNGEERAKGNILERFSAQQFPDLHSELNLSSLELGDSALYFCASSVDGGPYNEQFFGPGTRLTVL.

This rearrangement joins TRBV6-5 to TRBJ2-1, with D uncertain. Trimming took 6 bases from V and 0 from J, leaving 12 bases between them. The CDR3 consists of 15 residues. Per germline, CDR1 MNHEY and CDR2 SVGAGI. CDR3 nucleotide sequence: TGTGCCAGCAGCCGGACCCAGGTCTCCTACAATGAGCAGTTCTTC. It codes for CASSRTQVSYNEQFF.

The chain employs TRBV6-2 or TRBV6-3 and TRBJ2-1, with 9 bases that match TRBD2. The junction had 10 bases not matched to a gene; V was cut back by 0 bases and J by 7 bases. CDR3 length equals 17 residues. Germline values: CDR1 MNHEY, CDR2 SVGEGT. Here the CDR3 reads CASSYSTSGSPWNEQFF. The CDR3 DNA reads as TGTGCCAGCAGTTACTCGACTAGCGGATCCCCCTGGAATGAGCAGTTCTTC.

The gene calls are TRBV30 and TRBJ1-2, with a tentative D call TRBD1 (5 bases). The germline V gene has CDR1 GTSNPN and CDR2 SVGIG (reference sequence). V was clipped by 2 bases and J by 3 bases, with 13 bases between them. This CDR3 comprises 14 residues. The CDR3 here is CAWSFGGRDYGYTF. CDR3 DNA sequence: TGTGCCTGGAGTTTTGGTGGCAGGGACTATGGCTACACCTTC. Drawing the rest from reference TRBV30 and TRBJ1-2, the complete variable domain is SQTIHQWPATLVQPVGSPLSLECTVEGTSNPNLYWYRQAAGRGLQLLFYSVGIGQISSEVPQNLSASRPQDRQFILSSKKLLLSDSGFYLCAWSFGGRDYGYTFGSGTRLTVV.

The chain recombines TRBV30 with TRBJ1-5; 11 bases fit TRBD1. Germline assignment: CDR1 GTSNPN and CDR2 SVGIG (reference sequence). J was trimmed by 6 bases and V by 2 bases; bases with no gene match: 12. This CDR3 comprises 17 residues. CDR3 sequence: CAWSFEKIGTGGQPQHF. The CDR3 DNA follows: TGTGCCTGGAGTTTCGAAAAAATAGGGACAGGGGGTCAGCCCCAGCATTTT.

J is TRBJ1-5 and V is TRBV18; the D is unclear. Trimming cost V 3 bases and J 0 bases, with 9 bases left between them. The germline CDR1 and CDR2 sequences are KGHSH and LQKENI. This CDR3 comprises 15 residues. This chain's CDR3 is CASSPTSSSNQPQHF. In DNA form, the CDR3 reads TGTGCCAGCTCACCCACTAGCAGTAGCAATCAGCCCCAGCATTTT.

V gene TRBV19 combines with J gene TRBJ2-2, with D maybe TRBD2 (5 bases). The CDR3 spans 13 residues. Germline CDR1 reads LNHDA; CDR2 reads SQIVND (reference sequence). Trimming removed 5 bases from V and 6 bases from J, with 10 bases in between. The CDR3: CASSSRAAGELFF. In nucleotides, the CDR3 is TGTGCCAGTAGTTCCCGAGCGGCCGGGGAGCTGTTTTTT.

This clone was counted between two and nine times. This rearrangement joins TRBV3-1 (or the pseudogene TRBV3-2) to TRBJ2-1; TRBD2 might be the D (6 bases). The CDR3 contains 17 residues. Looked up from germline, CDR1 is LGHDT and CDR2 is YNNKEL (reference sequence). Deletions cut 1 base from V and 6 bases from J, with 19 bases between. The CDR3 region has the DNA TGTGCCAGCAGCCAAGTCGGCTTCGGGAGCGTGGGCAATGAGCAGTTCTTC. Translation gives CASSQVGFGSVGNEQFF.

The chain employs TRBV5-1 and TRBJ2-2, with 8 bases lining up with TRBD1. CDR1 and CDR2 from the germline V gene are SGHRS and YFSETQ. The junction had 10 bases not matched to a gene; V was cut back by 0 bases and J by 0 bases. The CDR3 is made up of 19 amino acids. The CDR3 DNA sequence: TGCGCCAGCAGCTTGGCCACACCCGACAGGGGCTCGAACACCGGGGAGCTGTTTTTT. This translates into CASSLATPDRGSNTGELFF.

The chain uses TRBV18 and TRBJ2-3, with D maybe TRBD2 (6 bases). The CDR3 is made up of 15 amino acids. Germline V CDR1 and CDR2: KGHSH, LQKENI. V lost 3 bases to trimming and J lost 6 bases, with 16 bases between them. DNA for the CDR3: TGTGCCAGCTCACCCCTTGGAGGGTCGGGGGATACGCAGTATTTT. It translates to CASSPLGGSGDTQYF.

The V gene is TRBV7-9, the J gene TRBJ2-2; 10 positions agree with TRBD2. This CDR3 has 16 residues. Germline CDR1 reads SEHNR; CDR2 reads FQNEAQ (reference sequence). Trimming took 3 bases from V and 6 from J; bases not matched to a gene: 7. The CDR3 spells CASSFLSGGASGELFF. The CDR3 bases are TGTGCCAGCAGCTTCCTGAGCGGGGGGGCATCCGGGGAGCTGTTTTTT.